Below, 5 T cell receptor beta chains from the same sample are listed, as sequenced in a study of cytomegalovirus exposure and HLA in healthy donors. The PCR had 60 Vbeta and 13 Jbeta primers. Some clones are missing from TCRdb's copy, which holds only in-frame ones; the method was immunoSEQ multiplex PCR. There are 90,000 to 150,000 clones in the sample; over 60% occur only once, and 3% to 4% lies in the top ten. The sample consisted of PBMCs. The receptors derive from a woman in her 30s in good health and CMV-seropositive.

This chain joins TRBV30 and TRBJ2-7; possibly TRBD2 for D (7 bases). Trimming removed 2 bases from V and 5 bases from J, with 31 bases in between. Germline CDR1 and CDR2: GTSNPN and SVGIG (reference sequence). CDR3 length: 19 residues. CDR3 amino acids: CAWSRDPSSGFGRGNEQYF. Written as DNA, the CDR3 is TGTGCCTGGAGTCGGGACCCCTCCTCAGGGTTTGGGAGGGGGAACGAGCAGTACTTC.

The chain links TRBV7-3 to TRBJ2-1, with 13 bases matching TRBD2. CDR1 SGHTA and CDR2 FQGTGA come from the germline V gene. The CDR3 is made up of 16 amino acids. Trimming took 4 bases from V and 6 from J; bases not matched to a gene: 6. CDR3 region: CASSSQTSGGANEQFF. The CDR3 DNA sequence: TGTGCCAGCAGCTCACAAACTAGCGGGGGGGCCAATGAGCAGTTCTTC.

J is TRBJ2-2 and V is TRBV5-1; D ambiguous. Trimming stripped 1 base from V and 0 bases from J, with 4 bases between. This CDR3 is built from 14 residues. Germline V gene sequence: CDR1 SGHRS, CDR2 YFSETQ. The CDR3 DNA follows: TGCGCCAGCAGCTTGTTAACGAACACCGGGGAGCTGTTTTTT. As protein: CASSLLTNTGELFF. The complete variable domain, with remaining parts taken from reference TRBV5-1 and TRBJ2-2, reads KAGVTQTPRYLIKTRGQQVTLSCSPISGHRSVSWYQQTPGQGLQFLFEYFSETQRNKGNFPGRFSGRQFSNSRSEMNVSTLELGDSALYLCASSLLTNTGELFFGEGSRLTVL.

The chain combines TRBV4-3 with TRBJ2-6; D is uncertain. In germline, CDR1 is LGHNA, CDR2 YSLEER. Trimming removed 0 bases from V and 2 bases from J, with 5 bases in between. This CDR3 region has 15 residues. CDR3 loop: CASSQETAGANVLTF. CDR3 DNA: TGCGCCAGCAGCCAAGAAACGGCTGGGGCCAACGTCCTGACTTTC.

The chain employs TRBV21-1 and TRBJ1-4; TRBD1, the D gene given by the table, was not confirmed from the DNA. TRBV21-1 is given as a pseudogene. The CDR3 has 15 amino acids. The CDR3 sequence: CASSKEDRGGEKLFF. The CDR3 region has the DNA TGTGCCAGCAGCAAAGAAGACAGGGGGGGCGAAAAACTGTTTTTT.